These 20 T cell receptor beta chains originate from one sample sequenced in a study of cytomegalovirus exposure and HLA in healthy donors. The PCR was carried out with 60 Vbeta primers and 13 Jbeta primers. The method was immunoSEQ multiplex PCR; TCRdb's version includes in-frame clones alone and lacks a portion of them. Here the sample spans 160,000 or so clones, 70% to 80% being singletons. Sequencing was performed on PBMCs. The receptors derive from a man aged 18 to 29 in good health and CMV-seropositive.

About this clone itself: The same CDR3 arises from other DNA sequences in this sample as well. This chain joins TRBV27 and TRBJ2-1; weak D call: TRBD1 (5 bases). This CDR3 comprises 14 residues. CDR1 and CDR2 (germline): MNHEY, SMNVEV (reference sequence). V was cut by 2 bases and J by 6 bases, with 11 bases left in between. CDR3 nucleotides: TGTGCCAGCAGTTTAGTGGGGCGAGGCAATGAGCAGTTCTTC. It specifies CASSLVGRGNEQFF.

V and J are TRBV6-5 and TRBJ2-3; TRBD2 is a possible D gene (6 bases). Germline V gene sequence: CDR1 MNHEY, CDR2 SVGAGI. CDR3 size: 14 residues. The V gene lost 6 bases and the J gene lost 2 bases, with 12 bases spanning the gap. The CDR3, as DNA: TGTGCCAGCAGGGGAGGACAAAACACAGATACGCAGTATTTT. Translation: CASRGGQNTDTQYF.

This chain uses TRBV5-1 with TRBJ2-5; D is unresolved. The CDR3 spans 14 residues. Germline V gives CDR1 SGHRS, CDR2 YFSETQ. V lost 0 bases and J 3 bases, leaving 9 bases between the germline ends. The CDR3 loop is CASSLANSKETQYF. The DNA of the CDR3 is TGCGCCAGCAGCTTGGCCAACAGTAAAGAGACCCAGTACTTC.

This chain uses TRBV9 with TRBJ2-7; TRBD2 matches 7 bases. The junction had 7 bases not matched to a gene; V was cut back by 0 bases and J by 7 bases. Germline assignment: CDR1 SGDLS and CDR2 YYNGEE. The CDR3 spans 14 residues. CDR3 in DNA: TGTGCCAGCAGCGTAGTTGGGCAGGGAGGGGAGCAGTACTTC. Translated: CASSVVGQGGEQYF.

The chain combines TRBV7-2 with TRBJ2-5; 7 nucleotides align to TRBD2. This CDR3 comprises 16 residues. J gave up 5 bases and V 0 bases, and 9 bases lay outside the gene matches. The germline gives CDR1 SGHTA, CDR2 FQGNSA. The DNA of the CDR3 is TGTGCCAGCAGCTTAGCGGAGGTAGCGGGTTGGGAGACCCAGTACTTC. This translates into CASSLAEVAGWETQYF. The whole variable domain, remainder taken from reference TRBV7-2 and TRBJ2-5, is GAGVSQSPSNKVTEKGKDVELRCDPISGHTALYWYRQSLGQGLEFLIYFQGNSAPDKSGLPSDRFSAERTGGSVSTLTIQRTQQEDSAVYLCASSLAEVAGWETQYFGPGTRLLVL.

The chain joins TRBV19 to TRBJ1-3; 8 bases agree with TRBD1. The CDR3 is made up of 15 amino acids. V shed 9 bases, J shed 2 bases, and the junction held 9 bases outside the gene matches. Germline V gives CDR1 LNHDA, CDR2 SQIVND (reference sequence). The CDR3 loop is CASRDVDRAGNTIYF. As DNA, the CDR3 is TGTGCCAGCCGTGATGTGGACAGGGCTGGAAACACCATATATTTT.

The chain couples TRBV5-1 to TRBJ2-5; 10 bases fit TRBD2. The V and J ends lost 5 bases and 2 bases, in that order; junction bases with no gene match: 9. This CDR3 spans 16 amino acids. Germline values: CDR1 SGHRS, CDR2 YFSETQ. CDR3 in DNA: TGCGCCAGCAGTTTTCTAGCGGGAGTCCCTCAAGAGACCCAGTACTTC. Protein sequence: CASSFLAGVPQETQYF.

This clone was detected only once. CDR3 amino acids: CASSPTSPGGLAKNIQYF. The CDR3, as DNA: TGTGCCAGCTCACCCACTAGCCCCGGAGGTTTAGCCAAAAACATTCAGTACTTC. The chain couples TRBV18 to TRBJ2-4; a possible D gene is TRBD2 (6 bases). Germline CDR1 and CDR2: KGHSH and LQKENI. CDR3 size: 18 residues. V was shortened by 3 bases and J by 0 bases, with 18 bases between the two germline ends.

This clone came up a few times. The chain links TRBV4-3 to TRBJ1-5, with D uncertain. CDR1 is LGHNA, CDR2 YSLEER, per germline. This CDR3 is built from 14 residues. Trimming took 0 bases from V and 6 from J, leaving 9 bases between them. This CDR3 is CASSQDRRLQPQHF. DNA of the CDR3: TGCGCCAGCAGCCAAGATCGAAGACTTCAGCCCCAGCATTTT.

The genes are TRBV27 and TRBJ2-1, with 13 bases fitting TRBD2. Germline V lookup: CDR1 MNHEY, CDR2 SMNVEV (reference sequence). V dropped 5 bases and J dropped 7; count of bases not matched to a gene: 8. The CDR3 is 16 residues long. CDR3 in amino acids: CASSPPGLAGRNEQFF. The CDR3 DNA follows: TGTGCCAGCAGTCCCCCGGGACTAGCGGGAAGGAATGAGCAGTTCTTC.

J is TRBJ2-7 and V is TRBV27, with 9 bases aligning to TRBD1. CDR1 and CDR2 from the germline V gene are MNHEY and SMNVEV (reference sequence). V dropped 5 bases and J dropped 4; count of bases not matched to a gene: 12. The CDR3 covers 16 residues. Written as DNA, the CDR3 is TGTGCCAGCAGTCTTAAAAAAGGACAGGGGATTTACGAGCAGTACTTC. Translating it yields CASSLKKGQGIYEQYF.

This chain links TRBV4-1 with TRBJ2-3, with TRBD2 matching over 7 bases. The CDR3 runs to 18 residues. Losses at the gene ends were 7 bases for V and 2 bases for J; bases not matched to a gene: 18. Germline V gene lookup returns CDR1 MGHRA and CDR2 YSYEKL. The DNA for the CDR3 is TGCGCCAGCACATTGGCGGGAGAGGGGCCCCTCTTCACAGATACGCAGTATTTT. This codes for CASTLAGEGPLFTDTQYF.

This chain links TRBV29-1 with TRBJ2-2, with 7 bases lining up with TRBD2. This CDR3 has 15 amino acids. CDR1 is SQVTM and CDR2 is ANQGSEA in the germline V gene. Unmatched junction bases numbered 5, after V lost 4 bases and J lost 0 bases. CDR3 coding DNA: TGCAGCGTTGCTGAGCGGGGCACGAACACCGGGGAGCTGTTTTTT. It is translated as CSVAERGTNTGELFF.

The chain recombines TRBV11-2 with TRBJ1-1, with a weak D call TRBD1 (5 bases). The CDR3 loop spans 15 amino acids. Trimming took 1 base from V and 1 from J, leaving 10 bases between them. Germline CDR1 is SGHAT and CDR2 is FQNNGV. The CDR3 DNA reads TGTGCCAGCAGCTTAGGACCAGGGCGGAACACTGAAGCTTTCTTT. Its protein product is CASSLGPGRNTEAFF. Together with reference TRBV11-2 and TRBJ1-1, the CDR3 gives the full variable domain: EAGVAQSPRYKIIEKRQSVAFWCNPISGHATLYWYQQILGQGPKLLIQFQNNGVVDDSQLPKDRFSAERLKGVDSTLKIQPAKLEDSAVYLCASSLGPGRNTEAFFGQGTRLTVV.

The genes are TRBV5-8 and TRBJ2-1; no clear D. The CDR3 extends over 11 amino acids. CDR1 SGHTS and CDR2 YDEGEE come from the germline V gene. Trimming took 1 base from V and 15 from J, leaving 11 bases between them. CDR3 loop: CASSLSPRAFF. For the CDR3, the DNA is TGTGCCAGCAGCTTGAGTCCTCGCGCGTTCTTC. The full variable domain, in which reference TRBV5-8 and TRBJ2-1 provide the parts outside the CDR3, is EAGVTQSPTHLIKTRGQQATLRCSPISGHTSVYWYQQALGLGLQFLLWYDEGEERNRGNFPPRFSGRQFPNYSSELNVNALELEDSALYLCASSLSPRAFFGPGTRLTVL.

This clone was observed once. The V and J genes are TRBV4-3 and TRBJ2-4; TRBD2 matches 10 bases. Germline-derived CDR1 and CDR2 are LGHNA and YSLEER. The CDR3 spans 17 residues. J gave up 4 bases and V 1 base, and 7 bases lay outside the gene matches. This CDR3 is CASSQVGVAGGKNIQYF. The CDR3 nucleotides are TGCGCCAGCAGCCAAGTCGGAGTAGCGGGGGGAAAAAACATTCAGTACTTC.

The V call is TRBV7-2, the J call TRBJ2-3; 8 nucleotides line up with TRBD2. The CDR3 totals 14 residues. CDR1 is SGHTA and CDR2 is FQGNSA in the germline V gene. The trim removed 5 bases at V and 7 bases at J, leaving 8 bases unmatched. The CDR3 loop is CASSRPGGPNTQYF. The CDR3 DNA reads TGTGCCAGCAGCCGCCCGGGGGGGCCAAATACGCAGTATTTT. Full variable domain (outside the CDR3, taken from reference TRBV7-2 and TRBJ2-3): GAGVSQSPSNKVTEKGKDVELRCDPISGHTALYWYRQSLGQGLEFLIYFQGNSAPDKSGLPSDRFSAERTGGSVSTLTIQRTQQEDSAVYLCASSRPGGPNTQYFGPGTRLTVL.

This clone was detected a few times. This chain joins TRBV2 and TRBJ1-4; D not certain. Trimming pared 10 bases from V and 8 bases from J, leaving 14 bases between. Germline assignment: CDR1 SNHLY and CDR2 FYNNEI. This CDR3 has 12 residues. This CDR3 reads CANSRGEEKLFF. CDR3 bases: TGTGCCAATTCCCGCGGGGAGGAAAAACTGTTTTTT.

The chain joins TRBV6-5 to TRBJ1-2; tentatively, D is TRBD1 (5 bases). This CDR3 has 15 amino acids. Trimming left V 7 bases short and J 0 bases short, with 15 bases between. CDR1 and CDR2 from the germline V gene are MNHEY and SVGAGI. The CDR3 DNA sequence: TGTGCCAGCACTTCCCGACAGCAAGCTAACTATGGCTACACCTTC. This sequence encodes CASTSRQQANYGYTF.

As DNA, the CDR3 is TGTGCCAGCAGGCGAACGTCACAGGGACACGAGACCCAGTACTTC. This encodes CASRRTSQGHETQYF. The chain has TRBV5-6 and TRBJ2-5; TRBD1 might be the D (6 bases). V was clipped by 5 bases and J by 5 bases, with 19 bases between them. The CDR3 totals 15 residues. CDR1 and CDR2 from the germline V gene are SGHDT and YYEEEE.